The clone carrying this T cell receptor beta chain was recorded only once. Its antigen is as yet unknown. This specimen comes from a study of T cell responses to AZD1222 COVID-19 vaccine. Study-wide results and limits: Repertoires were obtained solely post-peak T cell response.

The method was immunoSEQ multiplex PCR; TCRdb's version includes in-frame clones alone and lacks a portion of them. The data show 140,000 to 150,000 clones, 89% seen once. The TCR was taken from an adult who received the AZD1222 COVID-19 vaccine. The sample consisted of peripheral blood, taken 28 days after the second AZD1222 dose.

CDR3 in DNA: TGTGCCAGTAGTATGAGTAGCTCCTACAATGAGCAGTTCTTC. It yields the protein CASSMSSSYNEQFF. The chain carries TRBV19 and TRBJ2-1; unclear D gene. V dropped 3 bases and J dropped 0 bases, with 6 bases sitting between them. Germline V gives CDR1 LNHDA, CDR2 SQIVND (reference sequence). The CDR3 loop spans 14 amino acids.